This T cell receptor beta chain was obtained from a study of blood T cell repertoires in COVID-19. Study context: PBMCs, B-cell-depleted T cells, or T cells were the source of the cDNA or gDNA that made up the material.

As handled by the study authors: Amplification of reference gene primers provided the estimated nucleated cell counts. Profiling relied on immunoSEQ multiplex PCR, and the TCRdb table lists in-frame clones only, not all of them. For V, J and clone size, that table is used; D and trimming come from the DNA. The data show under 350,000 clones, with around 86% seen just once and about 4.2% held by the top ten. Study members were between about 18 and 95 years old and lived in around 24 US regions. Donors were grouped by their self-reported clinical history. The sequenced sample was PBMCs or T cells enriched from blood (not recorded which). The TCR was taken from a woman in her thirties or forties with acute COVID-19.

The DNA for the CDR3 is TGCGCCAGCAGCCAAGTATGGTCAGGTGTTAATCAGCCCCAGCATTTT. This codes for CASSQVWSGVNQPQHF. The chain is built from TRBV4-3 and TRBJ1-5; D unresolved. Germline lookup yields CDR1 LGHNA and CDR2 YSLEER. V was shortened by 1 base and J by 4 bases, with 14 bases between the two germline ends. This CDR3 contains 16 residues.